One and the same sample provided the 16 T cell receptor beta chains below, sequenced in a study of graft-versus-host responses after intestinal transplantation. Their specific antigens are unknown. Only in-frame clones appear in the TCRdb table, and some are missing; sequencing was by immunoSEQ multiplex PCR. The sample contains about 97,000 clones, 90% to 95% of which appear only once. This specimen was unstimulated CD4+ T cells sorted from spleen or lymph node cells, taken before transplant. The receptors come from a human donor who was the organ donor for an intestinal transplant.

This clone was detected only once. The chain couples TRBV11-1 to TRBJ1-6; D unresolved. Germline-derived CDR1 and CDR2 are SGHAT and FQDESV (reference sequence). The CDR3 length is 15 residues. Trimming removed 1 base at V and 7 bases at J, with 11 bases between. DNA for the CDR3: TGTGCCAGCAGCTTAGAAGGCAGGCTAAATTCACCCCTCCACTTT. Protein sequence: CASSLEGRLNSPLHF.

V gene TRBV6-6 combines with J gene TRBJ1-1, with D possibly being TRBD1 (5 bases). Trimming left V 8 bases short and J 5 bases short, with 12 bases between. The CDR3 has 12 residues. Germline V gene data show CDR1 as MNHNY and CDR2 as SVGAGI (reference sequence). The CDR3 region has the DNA TGTGCCAGCTGGAAGGGGTTTACTGAAGCTTTCTTT. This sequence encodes CASWKGFTEAFF.

The CDR3 coding sequence is TGTGCCAGCAGCGGGGGGACAGGGATGAACACTGAAGCTTTCTTT. Its protein is CASSGGTGMNTEAFF. The rearrangement uses TRBV9 and TRBJ1-1, with 9 bases lining up with TRBD1. Germline CDR1 is SGDLS and CDR2 is YYNGEE. Trimming at V came to 3 bases and at J to 0 bases, leaving 3 bases not matched to a gene. This CDR3 is built from 15 residues.

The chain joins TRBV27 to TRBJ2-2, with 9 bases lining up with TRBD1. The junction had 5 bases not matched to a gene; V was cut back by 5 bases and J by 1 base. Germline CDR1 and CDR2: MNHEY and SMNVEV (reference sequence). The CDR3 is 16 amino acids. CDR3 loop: CASSQNRGRNTGELFF. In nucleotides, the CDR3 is TGTGCCAGCAGTCAAAACAGGGGGCGGAACACCGGGGAGCTGTTTTTT.

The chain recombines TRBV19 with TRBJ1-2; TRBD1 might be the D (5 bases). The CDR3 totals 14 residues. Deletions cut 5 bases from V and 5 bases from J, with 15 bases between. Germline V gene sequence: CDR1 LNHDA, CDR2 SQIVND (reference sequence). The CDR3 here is CASSQLGGSYGYTF. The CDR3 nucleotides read TGTGCCAGTAGTCAGCTCGGGGGTTCTTATGGCTACACCTTC.

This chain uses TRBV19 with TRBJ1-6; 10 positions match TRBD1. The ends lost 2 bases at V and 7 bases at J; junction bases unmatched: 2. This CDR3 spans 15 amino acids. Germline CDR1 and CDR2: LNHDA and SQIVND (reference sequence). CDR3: CASSIRGQGNSPLHF. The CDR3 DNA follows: TGTGCCAGTAGTATAAGGGGACAGGGGAATTCACCCCTCCACTTT.

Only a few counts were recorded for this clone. The CDR3: CASSEGLISGNTIYF. In DNA, the CDR3 is TGTGCCAGCAGTGAAGGACTGATCTCTGGAAACACCATATATTTT. This sequence joins TRBV6-1 and TRBJ1-3; D call uncertain. Per the germline V gene, CDR1 is MNHNS and CDR2 is SASEGT. The germline V and J ends were trimmed by 1 base and 0 bases, with 7 bases remaining between them. The CDR3 has 15 amino acids.

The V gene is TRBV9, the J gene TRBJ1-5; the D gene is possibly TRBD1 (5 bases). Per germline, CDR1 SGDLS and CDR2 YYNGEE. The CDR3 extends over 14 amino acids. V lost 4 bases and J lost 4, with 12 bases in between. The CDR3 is CASSFDPGNQPQHF. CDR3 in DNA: TGTGCCAGCAGCTTTGACCCAGGGAATCAGCCCCAGCATTTT. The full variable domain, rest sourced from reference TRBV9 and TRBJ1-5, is DSGVTQTPKHLITATGQRVTLRCSPRSGDLSVYWYQQSLDQGLQFLIQYYNGEERAKGNILERFSAQQFPDLHSELNLSSLELGDSALYFCASSFDPGNQPQHFGDGTRLSIL.

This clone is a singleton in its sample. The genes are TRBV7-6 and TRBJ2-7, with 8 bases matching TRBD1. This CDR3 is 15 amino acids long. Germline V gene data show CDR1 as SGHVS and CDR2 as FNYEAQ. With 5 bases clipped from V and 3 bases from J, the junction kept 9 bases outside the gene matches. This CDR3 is CASSLARGQGYEQYF. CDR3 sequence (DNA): TGTGCCAGCAGCCTTGCCAGGGGGCAAGGCTACGAGCAGTACTTC. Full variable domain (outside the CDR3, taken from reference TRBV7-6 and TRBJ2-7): GAGVSQSPRYKVTKRGQDVALRCDPISGHVSLYWYRQALGQGPEFLTYFNYEAQQDKSGLPNDRFSAERPEGSISTLTIQRTEQRDSAMYRCASSLARGQGYEQYFGPGTRLTVT.

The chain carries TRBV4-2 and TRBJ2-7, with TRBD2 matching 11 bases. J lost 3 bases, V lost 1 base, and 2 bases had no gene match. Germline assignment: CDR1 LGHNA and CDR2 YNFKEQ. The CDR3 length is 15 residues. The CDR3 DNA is TGTGCCAGCAGCCAAGCCGGGACTAGCGGCTACGAGCAGTACTTC. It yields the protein CASSQAGTSGYEQYF.

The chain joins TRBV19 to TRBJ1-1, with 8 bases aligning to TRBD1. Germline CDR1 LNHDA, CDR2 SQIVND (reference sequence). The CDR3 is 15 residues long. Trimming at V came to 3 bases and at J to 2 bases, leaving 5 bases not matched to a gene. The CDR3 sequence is CASSILGTGNTEAFF. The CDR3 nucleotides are TGTGCCAGTAGTATCCTTGGGACAGGCAACACTGAAGCTTTCTTT.

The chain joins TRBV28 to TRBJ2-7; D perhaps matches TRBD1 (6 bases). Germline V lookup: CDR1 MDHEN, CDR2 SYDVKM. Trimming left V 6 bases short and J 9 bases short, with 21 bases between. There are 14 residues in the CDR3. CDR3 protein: CASSLTGPISSQYF. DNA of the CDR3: TGTGCCAGCAGCCTTACAGGGCCTATCTCGTCGCAGTACTTC.

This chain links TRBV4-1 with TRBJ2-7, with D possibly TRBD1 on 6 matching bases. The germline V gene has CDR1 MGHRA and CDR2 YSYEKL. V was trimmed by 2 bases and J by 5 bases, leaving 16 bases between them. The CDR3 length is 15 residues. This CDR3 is CASSQLGATRDEQYF. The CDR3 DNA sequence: TGCGCCAGCAGCCAACTGGGGGCGACGAGGGACGAGCAGTACTTC.

The CDR3 protein is CASSLGQVDEQYF. Here the CDR3 DNA reads TGCGCCAGCAGCTTGGGACAGGTAGACGAGCAGTACTTC. V and J are TRBV5-1 and TRBJ2-7, with D possibly TRBD1 on 6 matching bases. The CDR3 totals 13 residues. Trimming stripped 0 bases from V and 5 bases from J, with 9 bases between. The germline gives CDR1 SGHRS, CDR2 YFSETQ. The complete variable domain, with remaining parts taken from reference TRBV5-1 and TRBJ2-7, reads KAGVTQTPRYLIKTRGQQVTLSCSPISGHRSVSWYQQTPGQGLQFLFEYFSETQRNKGNFPGRFSGRQFSNSRSEMNVSTLELGDSALYLCASSLGQVDEQYFGPGTRLTVT.

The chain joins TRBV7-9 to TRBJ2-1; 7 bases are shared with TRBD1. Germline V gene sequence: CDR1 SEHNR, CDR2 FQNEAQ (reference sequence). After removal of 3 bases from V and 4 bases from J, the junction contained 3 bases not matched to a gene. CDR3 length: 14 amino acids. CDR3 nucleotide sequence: TGTGCCAGCAGCTTGAGGGGGCCATACAATGAGCAGTTCTTC. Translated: CASSLRGPYNEQFF.

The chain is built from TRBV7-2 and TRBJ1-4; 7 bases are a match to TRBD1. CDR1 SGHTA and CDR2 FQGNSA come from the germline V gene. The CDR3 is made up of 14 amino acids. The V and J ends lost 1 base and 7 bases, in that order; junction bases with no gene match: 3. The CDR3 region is CASSLDRGSEKLFF. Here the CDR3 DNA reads TGTGCCAGCAGCTTAGACAGGGGAAGTGAAAAACTGTTTTTT. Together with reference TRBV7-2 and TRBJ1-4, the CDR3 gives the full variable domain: GAGVSQSPSNKVTEKGKDVELRCDPISGHTALYWYRQSLGQGLEFLIYFQGNSAPDKSGLPSDRFSAERTGGSVSTLTIQRTQQEDSAVYLCASSLDRGSEKLFFGSGTQLSVL.